Below are 10 T cell receptor beta chains sequenced from a single sample in a study of T-cell memory formation after mild COVID-19. TCRdb redid the calling of the 5' RACE reads with MiXCR, one entry per CDR3 protein. This sample carries under 400,000 distinct CDR3 sequences, approximately 29% of them seen once, and the ten largest clones take around an eighth. Sequenced input: PBMCs or a T cell subset sorted from them (not recorded which). These receptors were obtained from an adult woman who had mild COVID-19 (a few samples of this study predate the infection). Cell type and time point are not known.

This chain connects TRBV6-5 to TRBJ2-2, with D maybe TRBD1 (5 bases). Between the trimmed V and J ends, which lost 0 bases and 1 base, there was a span of 9 bases. The CDR3 runs to 16 residues. Germline CDR1 is MNHEY and CDR2 is SVGAGI. Here the CDR3 reads CASSYSGQWNTGELFF. The DNA for the CDR3 is TGTGCCAGCAGTTACTCGGGGCAATGGAACACCGGGGAGCTGTTTTTT.

Remarks on this clonotype: A read error may be the cause here, since a much bigger clone is one base away. The chain carries TRBV5-6 and TRBJ2-7; tentatively, D is TRBD1 (6 bases). Germline CDR1 is SGHDT and CDR2 is YYEEEE. This CDR3 comprises 14 residues. The V end was cut by 1 base, the J end by 7 bases, with 15 bases between. CDR3 protein: CASSLRQGINEQYF. The CDR3 DNA follows: TGTGCCAGCAGCTTGCGGCAGGGGATAAATGAGCAGTACTTC. The full variable domain, with the rest looked up from reference TRBV5-6 and TRBJ2-7, is DAGVTQSPTHLIKTRGQQVTLRCSPKSGHDTVSWYQQALGQGPQFIFQYYEEEERQRGNFPDRFSGHQFPNYSSELNVNALLLGDSALYLCASSLRQGINEQYFGPGTRLTVT.

The rearrangement uses TRBV29-1 and TRBJ2-1; perhaps D is TRBD1 or TRBD2 (5 bases each). In germline, CDR1 is SQVTM, CDR2 ANQGSEA. V lost 7 bases to trimming and J lost 0 bases, with 22 bases between them. The CDR3 length is 17 residues. The CDR3 sequence is CSAKGLARLFSYNEQFF. The DNA for the CDR3 is TGCAGCGCCAAGGGGCTAGCACGGTTATTCTCCTACAATGAGCAGTTCTTC.

This clonotype was detected only a few times. This rearrangement joins TRBV7-9 to TRBJ1-2, with 7 nucleotides matching TRBD1. The V gene's germline CDR1 is SEHNR and CDR2 FQNEAQ (reference sequence). After removal of 5 bases from V and 4 bases from J, the junction contained 10 bases not matched to a gene. The CDR3 extends over 15 amino acids. The CDR3 coding sequence is TGTGCCAGCAGCCATATACGAACAGGGGCCTATGGCTACACCTTC. Translating gives CASSHIRTGAYGYTF.

The chain is built from TRBV9 and TRBJ2-4; no clear D. The length of the CDR3 is 16 residues. Deletions cut 4 bases from V and 0 bases from J, with 14 bases between. Per the germline V gene, CDR1 is SGDLS and CDR2 is YYNGEE. CDR3 DNA: TGTGCCAGCAGCCGTGGCGGTTCACTAGCCAAAAACATTCAGTACTTC. Translated: CASSRGGSLAKNIQYF.

This clonotype has more than one count but fewer than ten. This chain joins TRBV5-1 and TRBJ2-2; the match to TRBD2 covers 8 bases. The CDR3 contains 16 residues. Losses at the gene ends were 4 bases for V and 5 bases for J; bases not matched to a gene: 10. Germline lookup yields CDR1 SGHRS and CDR2 YFSETQ. CDR3 coding DNA: TGCGCCAGCAGCGAGATGAGCGGGAGAAGGACCGGGGAGCTGTTTTTT. Its translation is CASSEMSGRRTGELFF.

The chain recombines TRBV5-1 with TRBJ2-2, with D maybe TRBD1 (5 bases). Germline V gene lookup returns CDR1 SGHRS and CDR2 YFSETQ. Trimming pared 3 bases from V and 1 base from J, leaving 13 bases between. The CDR3 has 16 amino acids. The CDR3 reads CASSSGSSRNTGELFF. The CDR3 DNA follows: TGCGCCAGCAGCTCAGGGTCCTCCAGGAACACCGGGGAGCTGTTTTTT.

This clonotype has more than one count but fewer than ten. Here the CDR3 reads CASSQETGNEQFF. The DNA of the CDR3 is TGCGCCAGCAGCCAAGAGACAGGGAATGAGCAGTTCTTC. The J gene is TRBJ2-1, the V gene TRBV4-3, with TRBD1 matching over 7 bases. The germline V gene encodes CDR1 LGHNA and CDR2 YSLEER. V gave up 0 bases and J gave up 7 bases; unmatched junction bases: 0. CDR3 length: 13 residues.

This chain connects TRBV7-2 to TRBJ2-1; 7 positions agree with TRBD1. V lost 2 bases and J lost 8; bases outside the gene matches: 3. Germline CDR1 is SGHTA and CDR2 is FQGNSA. The CDR3 spans 13 residues. CDR3 sequence: CASSLNRGDEQFF. CDR3 nucleotide sequence: TGTGCCAGCAGCTTAAACAGGGGTGATGAGCAGTTCTTC.

The chain uses TRBV14 and TRBJ1-1; D remains ambiguous. The CDR3 covers 13 residues. Germline CDR1 SGHDN, CDR2 FVKESK. Trimming pared 4 bases from V and 1 base from J, leaving 7 bases between. CDR3 sequence: CASSRSRNTEAFF. The CDR3 region has the DNA TGTGCCAGCAGCCGTAGCAGGAACACTGAAGCTTTCTTT.